Below, 5 T cell receptor beta chains from the same sample are listed, as sequenced in a study of identical twins. TCRdb ran MiXCR on the 5' RACE reads and lists one entry per CDR3 protein. The sample consists of 650,000 to 800,000 distinct CDR3 sequences, over 8.5% of them appearing once. These data are also associated with another study on yellow fever vaccine responses in identical twins.

Sequenced material: PBMCs. All receptors come from a woman younger than 30 in good health.

This clonotype occurred many times. V usage is TRBV7-9 and J usage is TRBJ1-2; D remains unclear. Looked up from germline, CDR1 is SEHNR and CDR2 is FQNEAQ (reference sequence). Trimming cost V 4 bases and J 4 bases, with 16 bases left between them. The CDR3 is 15 residues long. In DNA, the CDR3 is TGTGCCAGCAGCTACGCACCCTCTACTTCCTATGGCTACACCTTC. The encoded protein is CASSYAPSTSYGYTF.

In its sample, this clonotype was seen a few times. The V call is TRBV12-3 or TRBV12-4, the J call TRBJ2-1, with no clear D. V was trimmed by 0 bases and J by 7 bases, leaving 7 bases between them. This CDR3 spans 13 amino acids. The CDR3 nucleotides are TGTGCCAGCAGTTTAGCGCTTAGAAATGAGCAGTTCTTC. It translates to CASSLALRNEQFF.

This clonotype was detected a few times. The J gene is TRBJ2-7, the V gene TRBV18; D not certain. The CDR3 spans 12 residues. Germline CDR1 is KGHSH and CDR2 is LQKENI. V dropped 6 bases and J dropped 6 bases, with 12 bases sitting between them. The CDR3 DNA reads TGTGCCAGCTCTTCGCCAGAGCTCGAGCAGTACTTC. It specifies CASSSPELEQYF.

This clonotype was recorded a few times. This chain connects TRBV20-1 to TRBJ1-1; the D is unclear. This CDR3 region has 13 residues. The V end lost 3 bases, the J end lost 4 bases, and 12 bases lay between the germline ends. Looked up from germline, CDR1 is DFQATT and CDR2 is SNEGSKA (reference sequence). CDR3 in DNA: TGCAGTGCTAGCAGTATACCGGGCACTGAAGCTTTCTTT. Encoded protein: CSASSIPGTEAFF.

The chain joins TRBV7-9 to TRBJ2-2, with a tentative D call TRBD2 (6 bases). The CDR3 covers 14 residues. Germline-derived CDR1 and CDR2 are SEHNR and FQNEAQ (reference sequence). V was pared by 4 bases and J by 5 bases, with 11 bases between. The CDR3 protein is CASSSRDSTGELFF. DNA of the CDR3: TGTGCCAGCAGCTCGCGGGATTCAACCGGGGAGCTGTTTTTT.